This T cell receptor (beta chain) was sequenced during a study of T cells in Graves' hyperthyroidism and ophthalmopathy. General observations from the study: Ophthalmopathy was told apart from stable hyperthyroidism by a 13 V-J model.

This clonotype turned up a few times. The target antigen is unknown. The TCR beta CDR3 regions underwent amplification using RNA transcripts as the source. The HTBI primer set served for first-round RT-PCR of the TCR CDR3. In TCRdb, the multiplex PCR reads were re-called with MiXCR into one record per CDR3 protein. The table records some 380,000 distinct CDR3 sequences, roughly 14% of them present only once. Diagnosis of hyperthyroidism was new in patients aged 18 to 65, and its duration was under 2 months. The blood sample was taken at first hyperthyroidism diagnosis, before any ophthalmopathy symptoms. Fresh peripheral blood, 7.5 to 10 ml, yielded the PBMCs. Per germline, CDR1 LNHDA and CDR2 SQIVND (reference sequence). CDR3 size: 11 residues. With V trimmed by 7 bases and J by 8 bases, 1 base remained unmatched.

The chain carries TRBV19 and TRBJ1-4, with 7 nucleotides matching TRBD1. This receptor was taken from a man aged 25 to 45 with Graves' hyperthyroidism that later progressed to Graves' ophthalmopathy. The sequencing input was blood. In DNA form, the CDR3 reads TGTGCCAGTAAACAGGGGGAAAAACTGTTTTTT. Its translation: CASKQGEKLFF.